This T cell receptor (beta chain) was retrieved from a study of vaccination and CD4 T cells after COVID-19 (dated by TCRdb to 2022 to 2024). For the wider study: Convalescent patients had a positive SARS-CoV-2 result on nasal swab PCR, and of these patients, some ten had mild disease and one had severe disease. Six males and four females were included in the convalescent cohort, with two Hispanic individuals, seven Caucasians, two Asians and one multiracial person represented. Participants received two doses of either the Pfizer-BioNTech BNT162b2 vaccine (n=8) or the Moderna mRNA-1273 vaccine (n=2). Post-COVID blood samples were collected from convalescent patients a median of around 100 days after diagnosis, with a range of about 30 to 161 days. Post-vaccine blood samples were obtained a median of around 67 days after the second vaccine dose, with a range of about 13 to 241 days. For stimulating the cultures, overlapping spike peptide pools were used, derived from SARS-CoV-2 as well as from the common cold coronaviruses HCoV-NL63, HCoV-OC43 and HCoV-229E. Control cultures received a CEFX viral epitope pool as the positive control, an HIV-1 Nef peptide pool as the negative control, or no peptide. In some eleven COVID-19 convalescent patients and a few infection-naive healthy vaccine recipients, researchers compared the spike-specific CD4+ TCR repertoire from before mRNA vaccination with the repertoire from after.

This clonotype was observed a handful of times. The target of this receptor is not known. Per-nucleotide qualities are absent, and no much larger clonotype sits a single base away. Points the paper makes about the study in general: The number of convalescent patients in the study was relatively small, and the study did not examine early timepoints following natural infection. In convalescent patients, a median about 86% of post-vaccine SARS-CoV-2-reactive clones were detected only after vaccination, and vaccine-specific priming was suggested by this finding. The median number of SARS-CoV-2-reactive clonotypes rose from 20 to 25 after infection to 38 after vaccination, but the change was not significant. Of the vaccine-specific clones found in convalescent patients, nearly all (304 of 307) were mono-reactive for SARS-CoV-2 spike instead of being cross-reactive with common cold coronaviruses.

What the treatment or condition label conveys for this sample: roughly nine-day PBMC culture with coronavirus spike peptide pools or control peptides (ViraFEST assay). The ViraFEST assay was used in the study, in which antigen-specific T cells were expanded with peptide pools and expanded clonotypes were subsequently identified by TCR sequencing. The convalescent patients' positive SARS-CoV-2 PCR tests fell between March and December 2020, which was before the Alpha, Beta and Delta variants emerged in the United States. More than 1.5 million PBMCs per well were cultured in IMDM with roughly 5.2% human AB serum and roughly 10 IU/ml IL-2, plus 10 ug/ml peptide pools. On days 3 and 7, half of the culture medium was replaced with fresh IL-2-containing medium. After nine to eleven days of culture, CD4+ T cells were isolated by negative selection with the EasySep CD4+ T cell isolation kit. PBMCs were separated from whole blood using Ficoll-Paque Plus gradient centrifugation and then either used fresh or cryopreserved at -140C. Each culture condition was generally run in triplicate wells.

V is clipped by 6 bases and J by 0 bases, and the sequence between their germline boundaries is 15 bases long. Its CDR3 holds 15 amino acids, cysteine through phenylalanine. Only CDR3 DNA is held: 45 bases, read in frame from base 1. The germline V gene (reference sequence) specifies LNHDA as CDR1 and SQIVND as CDR2. Libraries were built with PCR. DNA from cultured CD4+ T cells underwent TCR sequencing with the Oncomine TCR Beta short-read assay at the Johns Hopkins FTIC core. Genomic DNA was extracted from the cultured CD4+ T cells with the QIAamp micro DNA kit. The Oncomine TCR Beta libraries from cultured CD4+ T cells were pooled using unique dual indexes and then sequenced on an Illumina iSeq 100. The study's processing was this. Non-productive sequences were filtered out, and CDR3s that did not start with C, did not end with F or W, or were shorter than 7 amino acids were discarded. The MANAFEST web application identified antigen-specific clonotypes by comparing peptide-stimulated wells against reference wells and other culture wells. An FDR below 0.05, an odds ratio above 5, and a productive frequency above 0.1% in at least two of three replicate wells were required for clones to be considered positive. Clonotypes that were significantly expanded in both SARS-CoV-2 spike wells and at least one common cold coronavirus spike condition were defined as cross-reactive. Similarity between CDR3 sequences was evaluated in R version 3.6.1 using Levenshtein distances (stringdist) and unrooted phylogenetic trees (ape). TCRdb handled the public reads itself, with Q25 trimming in fastp and clone calling in MiXCR, and kept productive beta chains. All rows with the same CDR3 protein become a single entry with the most common DNA and genes. Here the V and J calls rest on TCRdb's processing, not on the authors' analysis. For this sample there are roughly 20,000 distinct CDR3 sequences; 43% appear just once. The ten largest clones represent less than 3% of the sample.

Recombination linked TRBV19 to TRBJ2-7; a weak D assignment points to TRBD1 (6 bases agree). Sequences were derived from CD4+ T cells from blood, cultured in vitro, sampled after SARS-CoV-2 vaccination. The clonotype was recovered from a human donor who had recovered from COVID-19. The DNA sequence reads TGTGCCAGTAGCGACCCCAGGGGCCGCTCCTACGAGCAGTACTTC. This codes for CASSDPRGRSYEQYF.